Below are 18 T cell receptor beta chains sequenced from a single sample in a study of cytomegalovirus exposure and HLA in healthy donors. The PCR had 60 Vbeta and 13 Jbeta primers. TCRdb keeps only in-frame clones here, not all; method: immunoSEQ multiplex PCR. This sample has around 100,000 clones; 65% to 80% occur once, and the top ten carry about 2.1%. Sequenced material: PBMCs. Receptors originate from a woman aged 40-49 years in good health and CMV-seronegative.

The CDR3 DNA reads as TGTGCCACCAGCAGATTCGGACAGAGCCTAAACATTCAGTACTTC. Protein sequence: CATSRFGQSLNIQYF. The rearrangement links TRBV15 to TRBJ2-4, with D perhaps matching TRBD1 (6 bases). This CDR3 has 15 residues. The V end was cut by 2 bases, the J end by 6 bases, with 14 bases between. In germline, CDR1 is LNHNV, CDR2 YYDKDF (reference sequence).

The chain employs TRBV21-1 and TRBJ1-4; TRBD1, the D gene given by the table, was not confirmed from the DNA. TRBV21-1 is a documented pseudogene. The CDR3 runs to 17 residues. For the CDR3, the DNA is TGTGCCAGCAGCAAAGAGGTAGACACTCCAACTAATGAAAAACTGTTTTTT. Its translation is CASSKEVDTPTNEKLFF.

V gene TRBV2 combines with J gene TRBJ2-2; D gene ambiguous. From germline, CDR1 is SNHLY and CDR2 FYNNEI. The CDR3 extends over 14 amino acids. V was cut by 6 bases and J by 6 bases, with 14 bases left in between. The CDR3 protein is CASRWLDGAGELFF. The CDR3 coding sequence is TGTGCCAGCAGGTGGCTAGATGGTGCCGGGGAGCTGTTTTTT. Full variable domain (remainder filled in from reference TRBV2 and TRBJ2-2): EPEVTQTPSHQVTQMGQEVILRCVPISNHLYFYWYRQILGQKVEFLVSFYNNEISEKSEIFDDQFSVERPDGSNFTLKIRSTKLEDSAMYFCASRWLDGAGELFFGEGSRLTVL.

The CDR3: CASSSPDRAASGRQYF. The CDR3 DNA reads as TGTGCCAGCAGCTCCCCGGACAGGGCGGCCTCGGGCCGCCAGTACTTC. V usage is TRBV5-4 and J usage is TRBJ2-7, with 8 bases identical to TRBD1. With 3 bases clipped from V and 10 bases from J, the junction kept 18 bases outside the gene matches. CDR1 and CDR2 from the germline V gene are SGHNT and YYREEE (reference sequence). This CDR3 is 16 amino acids long.

The CDR3 DNA reads TGTGCCAGCGCCGCGGGGGGGTCGCTGAATGAGCAGTTCTTC. Its translation: CASAAGGSLNEQFF. The rearrangement uses TRBV9 and TRBJ2-1, with TRBD2 identical over 9 bases. J was trimmed by 7 bases and V by 7 bases; bases with no gene match: 9. The CDR3 extends over 14 amino acids. The germline gives CDR1 SGDLS, CDR2 YYNGEE.

The CDR3 sequence is CASSPGQGRGQETQYF. The CDR3 region has the DNA TGTGCCAGCTCACCAGGACAGGGTAGGGGGCAAGAGACCCAGTACTTC. The chain links TRBV18 to TRBJ2-5, with TRBD1 matching over 8 bases. The length of the CDR3 is 16 residues. Germline CDR1 KGHSH, CDR2 LQKENI. V lost 2 bases to trimming and J lost 2 bases; unmatched junction nucleotides: 7. Looking up the rest from reference TRBV18 and TRBJ2-5 gives the full variable domain: NAGVMQNPRHLVRRRGQEARLRCSPMKGHSHVYWYRQLPEEGLKFMVYLQKENIIDESGMPKERFSAEFPKEGPSILRIQQVVRGDSAAYFCASSPGQGRGQETQYFGPGTRLLVL.

This chain joins TRBV28 and TRBJ1-2; D uncertain. Trimming left V 3 bases short and J 4 bases short, with 12 bases between. This CDR3 contains 14 residues. Germline-derived CDR1 and CDR2 are MDHEN and SYDVKM. The CDR3 bases are TGTGCCAGCAGTTTGGCCCCTGGAGTCTATGGCTACACCTTC. Its translation is CASSLAPGVYGYTF.

This clone has only a few counts. The rearrangement links TRBV6-1 to TRBJ2-3; TRBD1 matches 9 bases. Losses at the gene ends were 4 bases for V and 3 bases for J; bases not matched to a gene: 2. Germline V lookup: CDR1 MNHNS, CDR2 SASEGT. This CDR3 region has 14 residues. In DNA form, the CDR3 reads TGTGCCAGCAGTGGTGGGACAGGGACAGATACGCAGTATTTT. It encodes CASSGGTGTDTQYF.

The chain recombines TRBV11-3 with TRBJ1-1; D gene ambiguous. In germline, CDR1 is SGHNT, CDR2 YENEEA. The CDR3 is 14 residues long. Trimming removed 0 bases from V and 6 bases from J, with 11 bases in between. In DNA form, the CDR3 reads TGTGCCAGCAGCTTAGATCCGAGGGCTCCTGAAGCTTTCTTT. It yields the protein CASSLDPRAPEAFF.

The V call is TRBV11-2, the J call TRBJ2-4; tentatively, D is TRBD1 (6 bases). Germline values: CDR1 SGHAT, CDR2 FQNNGV. CDR3 length equals 14 residues. With 4 bases removed from V and 7 bases from J, the gap between germline ends came to 14 bases. The CDR3 protein is CASSSNRVGNIQYF. In DNA, the CDR3 is TGTGCCAGCAGCTCGAACAGGGTGGGGAACATTCAGTACTTC. The entire variable domain, with the rest obtained from reference TRBV11-2 and TRBJ2-4, is as follows: EAGVAQSPRYKIIEKRQSVAFWCNPISGHATLYWYQQILGQGPKLLIQFQNNGVVDDSQLPKDRFSAERLKGVDSTLKIQPAKLEDSAVYLCASSSNRVGNIQYFGAGTRLSVL.

As for this clone: A read error may produce the germline difference seen at one junction end. The V and J genes are TRBV7-9 and TRBJ1-1, with 7 bases fitting TRBD1. The CDR3 length is 12 residues. In germline, CDR1 is SEHNR, CDR2 FQNEAQ (reference sequence). CDR3 nucleotides: TGTTCCAGCAGCATTCAGGGGGCTGAAGCTTTCTTT. Amino acids: CSSSIQGAEAFF.

This clone appeared a single time. The chain employs TRBV11-3 and TRBJ2-3, with D maybe TRBD1 (5 bases). V was trimmed by 1 base and J by 8 bases, leaving 19 bases between them. In germline, CDR1 is SGHNT, CDR2 YENEEA. The CDR3 has 16 amino acids. CDR3 in amino acids: CASSLGGRDRFGTQYF. In DNA form, the CDR3 reads TGTGCCAGCAGCTTAGGGGGCAGGGATCGGTTCGGTACGCAGTATTTT.

The V call is TRBV6-1, the J call TRBJ1-1; 8 bases map to TRBD1. The trim removed 5 bases at V and 9 bases at J, leaving 5 bases unmatched. The length of the CDR3 is 12 residues. CDR1 MNHNS and CDR2 SASEGT come from the germline V gene. For the CDR3, the DNA is TGTGCCAGCAGTCAGGACAGGGTGAAAGCTTTCTTT. Amino acid sequence: CASSQDRVKAFF.

The chain combines TRBV7-3 with TRBJ2-3, with 11 bases that match TRBD2. The CDR3 is 15 residues long. CDR1 is SGHTA and CDR2 is FQGTGA in the germline V gene. The J segment lost 5 bases and the V segment lost 3 bases, leaving 4 bases of the junction unmatched. The CDR3 DNA reads as TGTGCCAGCAGCTTGACTAGCGGGGCGGTAGATACGCAGTATTTT. It is translated as CASSLTSGAVDTQYF.

This clone was detected only a few times. J is TRBJ2-7 and V is TRBV6-5; 9 bases are a match to TRBD1. CDR3 length: 13 amino acids. CDR1 is MNHEY and CDR2 is SVGAGI in the germline V gene. The junction had 1 base not matched to a gene; V was cut back by 4 bases and J by 3 bases. This CDR3 is CASSWGQGYEQYF. The CDR3 nucleotides are TGTGCCAGCAGTTGGGGACAGGGCTACGAGCAGTACTTC.

The chain recombines TRBV9 with TRBJ2-2; 13 nucleotides line up with TRBD2. The length of the CDR3 is 18 residues. The germline CDR1 and CDR2 sequences are SGDLS and YYNGEE. Trimming removed 4 bases from V and 6 bases from J; junction bases left unmatched: 12. The CDR3 DNA sequence: TGTGCCAGCAGCCCCTCTTTTACTAGCGGGGGGGCGGCCGGGGAGCTGTTTTTT. As protein: CASSPSFTSGGAAGELFF.

This chain links TRBV11-2 with TRBJ2-5; TRBD2 matches at 9 bases. Germline trimming cut 5 bases from V and 3 bases from J; bases unmatched to any gene: 10. CDR1 SGHAT and CDR2 FQNNGV come from the germline V gene. The CDR3 has 16 residues. CDR3: CASSPSRAGGEETQYF. The CDR3 DNA reads TGTGCCAGCAGCCCGTCTCGGGCGGGGGGGGAAGAGACCCAGTACTTC. The whole variable domain, filled in from reference TRBV11-2 and TRBJ2-5, reads EAGVAQSPRYKIIEKRQSVAFWCNPISGHATLYWYQQILGQGPKLLIQFQNNGVVDDSQLPKDRFSAERLKGVDSTLKIQPAKLEDSAVYLCASSPSRAGGEETQYFGPGTRLLVL.

This clone was counted only a few times. This chain links TRBV19 with TRBJ1-2; D remains ambiguous. Germline V gene lookup returns CDR1 LNHDA and CDR2 SQIVND (reference sequence). The ends were cut back, 5 bases at V and 6 bases at J, with 13 bases in the middle. The length of the CDR3 is 13 residues. The CDR3 sequence is CASSLSHRDGYTF. The CDR3 DNA reads TGTGCCAGTAGTCTCTCACACCGGGATGGCTACACCTTC.